What follows are 15 T cell receptor beta chains derived from one specimen sequenced in a study of blood T cell repertoires in COVID-19. Produced via immunoSEQ multiplex PCR; TCRdb's table is partial and in-frame only. The data show some 250,000 clones, with approximately 78% seen just once and roughly an eighth held by the top ten. The specimen was peripheral blood. These receptors were obtained from a woman aged 60 to 75 with active or convalescent COVID-19.

This CDR3 reads CASKSEMNTEAFF. CDR3 DNA sequence: TGTGCCAGTAAGTCGGAGATGAACACTGAAGCTTTCTTT. The chain is built from TRBV19 and TRBJ1-1; unclear D gene. The length of the CDR3 is 13 residues. Germline lookup yields CDR1 LNHDA and CDR2 SQIVND (reference sequence). V lost 7 bases to trimming and J lost 0 bases, with 9 bases between them. Full variable domain (remainder filled in from reference TRBV19 and TRBJ1-1): DGGITQSPKYLFRKEGQNVTLSCEQNLNHDAMYWYRQDPGQGLRLIYYSQIVNDFQKGDIAEGYSVSREKKESFPLTVTSAQKNPTAFYLCASKSEMNTEAFFGQGTRLTVV.

The rearrangement uses TRBV7-2 and TRBJ1-5; no firm D call. The CDR3 length is 14 residues. The V gene lost 1 base and the J gene lost 7 bases, with 11 bases spanning the gap. Germline V CDR1 and CDR2: SGHTA, FQGNSA. The CDR3 nucleotides are TGTGCCAGCAGCTTAGAATGGGCATGGCAGCCCCAGCATTTT. It codes for CASSLEWAWQPQHF.

The chain combines TRBV6-6 with TRBJ2-2, with 9 bases matching TRBD2. Per the germline V gene, CDR1 is MNHNY and CDR2 is SVGAGI (reference sequence). The CDR3 is 18 amino acids. V was pared by 5 bases and J by 0 bases, with 10 bases of the junction left unmatched. The CDR3 region is CASSLSGLAGPNTGELFF. The CDR3, as DNA: TGTGCCAGCAGTCTCTCAGGGCTAGCGGGACCGAACACCGGGGAGCTGTTTTTT.

The chain couples TRBV10-3 to TRBJ1-2; D gene uncertain. V shed 11 bases and J shed 3 bases, with 13 bases lying between them. CDR3 length: 12 amino acids. Germline CDR1 reads ENHRY; CDR2 reads SYGVKD. In DNA, the CDR3 is TGTGCCTTAGGGTCCGGGGACTATGGCTACACCTTC. It specifies CALGSGDYGYTF.

The genes are TRBV9 and TRBJ2-1; 8 positions agree with TRBD1. The CDR3 runs to 16 residues. J was trimmed by 0 bases and V by 4 bases; bases with no gene match: 6. Germline CDR1 and CDR2: SGDLS and YYNGEE. CDR3 bases: TGTGCCAGCAGCCCCCGGACAGGGAGCTCCTACAATGAGCAGTTCTTC. This codes for CASSPRTGSSYNEQFF. Complete variable domain (other parts from reference TRBV9 and TRBJ2-1): DSGVTQTPKHLITATGQRVTLRCSPRSGDLSVYWYQQSLDQGLQFLIQYYNGEERAKGNILERFSAQQFPDLHSELNLSSLELGDSALYFCASSPRTGSSYNEQFFGPGTRLTVL.

The rearrangement uses TRBV5-1 and TRBJ1-1; D remains unclear. The germline gives CDR1 SGHRS, CDR2 YFSETQ. The CDR3 is 13 amino acids. V shed 0 bases and J shed 0 bases, with 3 bases lying between them. The CDR3 DNA sequence: TGCGCCAGCAGCTTGGAGCTGAACACTGAAGCTTTCTTT. Translated: CASSLELNTEAFF.

This chain uses TRBV4-3 with TRBJ1-3; D uncertain. V dropped 0 bases and J dropped 0 bases, with 12 bases sitting between them. The CDR3 has 17 amino acids. The germline V gene has CDR1 LGHNA and CDR2 YSLEER. CDR3 sequence (DNA): TGCGCCAGCAGCCAAGATCGATTTGCGATCTCTGGAAACACCATATATTTT. Translating it yields CASSQDRFAISGNTIYF.

This chain links TRBV20-1 with TRBJ1-1; 9 bases match TRBD1. The V gene end was trimmed by 3 bases and the J gene end by 9 bases; junction bases not matched to a gene: 8. Germline V CDR1 and CDR2: DFQATT, SNEGSKA (reference sequence). The CDR3 is made up of 13 amino acids. CDR3 region: CSASGETGGKAFF. The CDR3 DNA reads TGCAGTGCTAGTGGTGAGACAGGGGGTAAAGCTTTCTTT.

A note on this clone: Other DNA sequences in this specimen translate into the identical CDR3. J is TRBJ1-1 and V is TRBV7-6; TRBD1 might be the D (5 bases). The CDR3 runs 13 residues. Germline CDR1 is SGHVS and CDR2 is FNYEAQ. V was cut by 2 bases and J by 5 bases, with 9 bases left in between. CDR3 sequence: CASSLQGYTEAFF. CDR3 coding DNA: TGTGCCAGCAGCTTACAGGGTTATACTGAAGCTTTCTTT.

The chain recombines TRBV4-3 with TRBJ2-7; D might be TRBD1 (6 bases). V shed 1 base and J shed 4 bases, with 14 bases lying between them. The length of the CDR3 is 15 residues. Germline values: CDR1 LGHNA, CDR2 YSLEER. CDR3: CASSQAKGQGYEQYF. For the CDR3, the DNA is TGCGCCAGCAGCCAAGCTAAGGGACAAGGATACGAGCAGTACTTC.

The V call is TRBV24-1, the J call TRBJ2-3; 9 nucleotides line up with TRBD2. J lost 5 bases, V lost 6 bases, and 8 bases had no gene match. The CDR3 has 15 amino acids. The V gene's germline CDR1 is KGHDR and CDR2 SFDVKD. The CDR3 sequence is CATSPAGGPIDTQYF. The CDR3 coding sequence is TGTGCCACCAGTCCCGCGGGGGGGCCGATAGATACGCAGTATTTT.

The chain uses TRBV2 and TRBJ1-2; D is possibly TRBD1 (6 bases). Deletions cut 6 bases from V and 4 bases from J, with 15 bases between. CDR3 size: 14 residues. Per the germline V gene, CDR1 is SNHLY and CDR2 is FYNNEI. CDR3 coding DNA: TGTGCCAGCAGGGGGGCCAGGGAAGCCTATGGCTACACCTTC. It codes for CASRGAREAYGYTF.

This clone was detected a few times. The J gene is TRBJ2-2, the V gene TRBV24-1; D unresolved. The CDR3 length is 14 residues. The V and J ends lost 5 bases and 0 bases respectively, with 6 bases between them. The germline V gene encodes CDR1 KGHDR and CDR2 SFDVKD. The DNA of the CDR3 is TGTGCCACCAGTGGCAGGCCGAACACCGGGGAGCTGTTTTTT. This codes for CATSGRPNTGELFF.

This rearrangement joins TRBV7-3 to TRBJ2-5, with D perhaps TRBD1 (5 bases). This CDR3 spans 16 amino acids. V lost 5 bases, J lost 1 base, and 17 bases lay in between. Germline V CDR1 and CDR2: SGHTA, FQGTGA. The CDR3 region has the DNA TGTGCCAGCAGCCCCCGGGCACAGGCGTTCCAAGAGACCCAGTACTTC. It specifies CASSPRAQAFQETQYF.

The V and J genes are TRBV7-2 and TRBJ1-1, with D maybe TRBD1 (5 bases). CDR1 and CDR2 from the germline V gene are SGHTA and FQGNSA. This CDR3 comprises 16 residues. V dropped 5 bases and J dropped 1 base, with 17 bases sitting between them. This chain's CDR3 is CASSPPRAAPNTEAFF. The CDR3 nucleotides are TGTGCCAGCAGCCCCCCCAGGGCTGCCCCGAACACTGAAGCTTTCTTT.